The T cell receptor (beta chain) described here comes from a study of human T cells and chemical hapten exposure. Study at large: Patients received weekly diphenylcyclopropenone doses to the scalp throughout the approximately 25-week study. General study results and limits: Patch test score showed a positive correlation with PT1 expanded TCR counts.

The library tagged each cDNA molecule with unique molecular identifiers. One entry per CDR3 protein, called by TCRdb with MiXCR from the RACE reads. Of 300,000 to 400,000 distinct CDR3 sequences in the sample, 5.1% were seen once. In its sample, this clonotype was seen many times. Antigen unknown. The germline V gene encodes CDR1 MDHEN and CDR2 SYDVKM. The CDR3 runs 14 residues. V lost 6 bases, J lost 4 bases, and 15 bases lay in between. Time point indicated: pre-sensitization, week 0. The treatment denotes: therapeutic diphenylcyclopropenone sensitization with weekly scalp DPC. The receptor was derived from a woman aged 45-59 years with alopecia areata. Some clones in this sample may be carry-over from other donors' samples. The chain joins TRBV28 to TRBJ1-2, with D possibly matching TRBD1 (5 bases). Here the sequenced sample was whole blood, taken in connection with sensitization to the hapten diphenylcyclopropenone (DPC). The CDR3 region has the DNA TGTGCCAGCAGCCACGGGACGACAAGCTATGGCTACACCTTC. Translation gives CASSHGTTSYGYTF.